The 15 T cell receptor beta chains in this list originate from one sample, sequenced in a study of shared clonotypes between healthy human individuals. TCRdb keeps only in-frame clones here, not all; method: immunoSEQ multiplex PCR. The data show a few million clones, about 92% seen once. Material for sequencing was naive CD4+ T cells from PBMCs. This sample's subset: CD45RA+ positively selected. These receptors were obtained from a young man in good health. Some clones in this sample may be carry-over from other donors' samples.

A few counts support this clone. The chain carries TRBV7-9 and TRBJ2-2; D is undetermined. Per germline, CDR1 SEHNR and CDR2 FQNEAQ (reference sequence). V was trimmed by 5 bases and J by 4 bases, leaving 5 bases between them. The CDR3 has 12 residues. The CDR3 spells CASSHSTGELFF. The CDR3 bases are TGTGCCAGCAGCCACTCCACCGGGGAGCTGTTTTTT.

The CDR3 reads CASSSTDSSLEQYF. CDR3 nucleotide sequence: TGTGCCAGCAGCTCGACTGACAGTTCCCTCGAGCAGTACTTC. The rearrangement links TRBV7-2 to TRBJ2-7, with TRBD1 as a possible D gene (5 bases). The V and J ends lost 4 bases and 6 bases respectively, with 16 bases between them. This CDR3 is 14 amino acids long. Germline-derived CDR1 and CDR2 are SGHTA and FQGNSA.

This clone appeared a single time. The chain combines TRBV10-3 with TRBJ2-7, with 11 bases aligning to TRBD1. Losses at the gene ends were 6 bases for V and 4 bases for J; bases not matched to a gene: 5. The CDR3 runs 14 residues. The germline CDR1 and CDR2 sequences are ENHRY and SYGVKD. The CDR3 nucleotides are TGTGCCATCAGGCCGGGACAGGGGGGTTACGAGCAGTACTTC. Translated, it gives CAIRPGQGGYEQYF.

The chain uses TRBV7-2 and TRBJ1-6, with 10 bases lining up with TRBD1. Germline V gene data show CDR1 as SGHTA and CDR2 as FQGNSA. Trimming cost V 8 bases and J 6 bases; bases outside gene matches: 1. This CDR3 is 13 amino acids long. The CDR3 DNA sequence: TGTGCCAGCGGGACAGGGGTTAATTCACCCCTCCACTTT. Amino acids: CASGTGVNSPLHF.

V is TRBV4-1 and J is TRBJ2-3; 9 bases line up with TRBD2. Germline trimming cut 1 base from V and 6 bases from J; bases unmatched to any gene: 5. Germline V gene data show CDR1 as MGHRA and CDR2 as YSYEKL. The CDR3 spans 15 residues. CDR3 sequence reads: CASSQAAGGTDTQYF. The CDR3 bases are TGCGCCAGCAGCCAAGCTGCGGGAGGGACGGATACGCAGTATTTT.

The J gene is TRBJ1-2, the V gene TRBV6-5; possible D gene TRBD1, 6 bases. Germline assignment: CDR1 MNHEY and CDR2 SVGAGI. This CDR3 has 15 amino acids. With 4 bases removed from V and 4 bases from J, the gap between germline ends came to 16 bases. CDR3 nucleotide sequence: TGTGCCAGCAGTTTTGGAGGGGGGCTAAGCTATGGCTACACCTTC. Its protein product is CASSFGGGLSYGYTF.

CDR3 amino acids: CASRQLAVTGNEQFF. CDR3 coding DNA: TGTGCCAGCAGGCAACTAGCGGTAACGGGCAATGAGCAGTTCTTC. The chain is built from TRBV6-5 and TRBJ2-1; TRBD2 matches at 8 bases. V shed 6 bases and J 6 bases; nucleotides not matched to a gene: 10. This CDR3 is 15 amino acids long. Germline V gene sequence: CDR1 MNHEY, CDR2 SVGAGI.

This chain uses TRBV27 with TRBJ1-1; D call uncertain. CDR3 size: 14 residues. Germline CDR1 MNHEY, CDR2 SMNVEV (reference sequence). V lost 6 bases, J lost 0 bases, and 11 bases lay in between. The CDR3 bases are TGTGCCAGCAGACTCGGCGAAGTGAACACTGAAGCTTTCTTT. As protein: CASRLGEVNTEAFF.

The chain joins TRBV5-4 to TRBJ2-3; perhaps TRBD2 as D (6 bases). The CDR3 totals 16 residues. With 0 bases removed from V and 2 bases from J, the gap between germline ends came to 13 bases. Germline lookup yields CDR1 SGHNT and CDR2 YYREEE (reference sequence). This chain's CDR3 is CASSLAGSHPTDTQYF. The CDR3 region has the DNA TGTGCCAGCAGCTTGGCCGGGAGCCACCCCACAGATACGCAGTATTTT.

J is TRBJ2-7 and V is TRBV5-1; TRBD2 is a possible D gene (6 bases). The V gene lost 4 bases and the J gene lost 3 bases, with 17 bases spanning the gap. Germline CDR1 is SGHRS and CDR2 is YFSETQ. This CDR3 has 15 residues. CDR3 protein: CASSPEKGLIYEQYF. CDR3 sequence (DNA): TGCGCCAGCAGCCCTGAAAAGGGACTTATCTACGAGCAGTACTTC.

V usage is TRBV5-4 and J usage is TRBJ2-6; D is unresolved. Trimming left V 4 bases short and J 2 bases short, with 10 bases between. This CDR3 has 15 residues. From germline, CDR1 is SGHNT and CDR2 YYREEE (reference sequence). Here the CDR3 DNA reads TGTGCCAGCAGCGCCGTTGGGACTGGGGCCAACGTCCTGACTTTC. The encoded protein is CASSAVGTGANVLTF.

This chain connects TRBV27 to TRBJ2-3, with D possibly being TRBD2 (6 bases). From germline, CDR1 is MNHEY and CDR2 SMNVEV (reference sequence). Trimming cost V 10 bases and J 9 bases, with 14 bases left between them. The CDR3 consists of 11 residues. The CDR3, as DNA: TGTGCCACCAAGAGTGGGGGGACGCAGTATTTT. Protein sequence: CATKSGGTQYF.

The J gene is TRBJ2-1, the V gene TRBV10-2; 8 bases are a match to TRBD1. The germline V gene encodes CDR1 WSHSY and CDR2 SAAADI. The CDR3 runs 17 residues. Unmatched junction bases numbered 14, after V lost 4 bases and J lost 6 bases. CDR3 protein: CASSGQIDRGNFNEQFF. In DNA, the CDR3 is TGCGCCAGCAGTGGTCAGATTGACAGGGGCAATTTCAATGAGCAGTTCTTC.

This clone came up once. The V gene is TRBV5-1, the J gene TRBJ2-4; 10 bases are a match to TRBD2. V was clipped by 1 base and J by 8 bases; unmatched bases: 3. The CDR3 extends over 14 amino acids. Germline CDR1 and CDR2: SGHRS and YFSETQ. CDR3 in amino acids: CASSLSSGSYIQYF. The CDR3 coding sequence is TGCGCCAGCAGCTTGTCTAGCGGGAGTTACATTCAGTACTTC. The entire variable domain, with the rest obtained from reference TRBV5-1 and TRBJ2-4, is as follows: KAGVTQTPRYLIKTRGQQVTLSCSPISGHRSVSWYQQTPGQGLQFLFEYFSETQRNKGNFPGRFSGRQFSNSRSEMNVSTLELGDSALYLCASSLSSGSYIQYFGAGTRLSVL.

The chain recombines TRBV5-4 with TRBJ1-3, with 7 bases that match TRBD1. This CDR3 is 17 amino acids long. Trimming cost V 0 bases and J 2 bases; bases outside gene matches: 8. In germline, CDR1 is SGHNT, CDR2 YYREEE (reference sequence). The DNA for the CDR3 is TGTGCCAGCAGCTTGGCCCCGTCGACAGGGACTGGAAACACCATATATTTT. This codes for CASSLAPSTGTGNTIYF. Combining the CDR3 with reference TRBV5-4 and TRBJ1-3 gives the whole variable domain ETGVTQSPTHLIKTRGQQVTLRCSSQSGHNTVSWYQQALGQGPQFIFQYYREEENGRGNFPPRFSGLQFPNYSSELNVNALELDDSALYLCASSLAPSTGTGNTIYFGEGSWLTVV.